This T cell receptor beta chain was retrieved from a study of response to subunit inactivated influenza vaccine. Each CDR3 protein is one row after TCRdb ran MiXCR on the RT-PCR reads. This sample yields 530,000 or so distinct CDR3 sequences, of which 14% are seen a single time; 11% belongs to the top ten. CDR1 is DFQATT, CDR2 SNEGSKA, per germline (reference sequence). V was pared by 6 bases and J by 5 bases, with 11 bases between. This CDR3 contains 11 residues. This TCR came from a man aged 50 to 59 who received an inactivated influenza vaccine. This sample comprised PBMCs from blood, obtained approximately 13 days after vaccination. V is TRBV20-1 and J is TRBJ2-7; D remains unclear. The CDR3 nucleotides read TGCAGTGCCCGCCCCGGGCACGAGCAGTACTTC. Protein: CSARPGHEQYF.